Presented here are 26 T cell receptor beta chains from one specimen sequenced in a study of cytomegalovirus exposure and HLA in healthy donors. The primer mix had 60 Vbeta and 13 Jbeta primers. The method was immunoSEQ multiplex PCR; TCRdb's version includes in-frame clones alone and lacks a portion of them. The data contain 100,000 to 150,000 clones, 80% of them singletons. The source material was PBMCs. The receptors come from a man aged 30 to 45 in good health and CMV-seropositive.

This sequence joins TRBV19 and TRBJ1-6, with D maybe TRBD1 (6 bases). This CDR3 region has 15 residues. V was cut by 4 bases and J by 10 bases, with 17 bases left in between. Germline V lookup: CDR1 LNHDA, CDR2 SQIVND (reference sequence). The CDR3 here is CASSNRRQDTSPLHF. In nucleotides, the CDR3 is TGTGCCAGTAGTAACCGCCGACAGGACACCTCACCCCTCCACTTT.

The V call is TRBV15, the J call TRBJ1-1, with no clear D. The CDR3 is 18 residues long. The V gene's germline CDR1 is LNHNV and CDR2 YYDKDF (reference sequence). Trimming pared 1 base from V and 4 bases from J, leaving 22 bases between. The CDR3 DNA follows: TGTGCCACCAGCAGAGCGACACGCATGAGCCCTTTGAGCACTGAAGCTTTCTTT. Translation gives CATSRATRMSPLSTEAFF.

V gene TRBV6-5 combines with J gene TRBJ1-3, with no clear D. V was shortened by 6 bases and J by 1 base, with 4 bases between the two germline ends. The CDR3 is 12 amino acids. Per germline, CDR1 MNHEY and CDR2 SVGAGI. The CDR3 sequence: CASRSSGNTIYF. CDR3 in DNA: TGTGCCAGCAGGAGTTCTGGAAACACCATATATTTT.

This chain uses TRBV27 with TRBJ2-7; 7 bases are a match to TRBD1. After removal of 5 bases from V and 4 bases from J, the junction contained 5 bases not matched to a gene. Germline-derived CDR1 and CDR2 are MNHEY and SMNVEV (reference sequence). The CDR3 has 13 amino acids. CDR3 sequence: CASSQRQGYEQYF. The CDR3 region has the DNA TGTGCCAGCAGTCAGCGACAGGGTTACGAGCAGTACTTC.

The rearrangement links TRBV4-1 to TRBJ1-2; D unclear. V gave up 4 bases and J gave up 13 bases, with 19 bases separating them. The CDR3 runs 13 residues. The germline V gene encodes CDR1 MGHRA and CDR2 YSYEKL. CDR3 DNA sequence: TGCGCCAGCAGCCGCCCCCCCGCTCAGGTCCTCACCTTC. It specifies CASSRPPAQVLTF.

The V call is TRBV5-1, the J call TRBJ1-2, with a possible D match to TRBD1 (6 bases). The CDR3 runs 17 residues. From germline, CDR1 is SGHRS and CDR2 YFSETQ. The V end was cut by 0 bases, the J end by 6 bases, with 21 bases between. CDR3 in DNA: TGCGCCAGCAGCTTGGATATAGTCGGCACAGGGAACGATGGCTACACCTTC. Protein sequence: CASSLDIVGTGNDGYTF.

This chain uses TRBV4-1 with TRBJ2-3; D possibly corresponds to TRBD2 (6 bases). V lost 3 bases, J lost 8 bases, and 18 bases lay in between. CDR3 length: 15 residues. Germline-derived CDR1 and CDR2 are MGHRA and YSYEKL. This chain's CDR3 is CASSQTGDWRGTQYF. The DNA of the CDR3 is TGCGCCAGCAGCCAGACGGGGGACTGGAGGGGTACGCAGTATTTT.

As DNA, the CDR3 is TGCGCCAGCAGACGAAGCGACACAGGGGGCGAGGAAAAACTGTTTTTT. It yields the protein CASRRSDTGGEEKLFF. The V gene is TRBV5-1, the J gene TRBJ1-4; TRBD1 agrees at 9 bases. Looked up from germline, CDR1 is SGHRS and CDR2 is YFSETQ. Trimming at V came to 5 bases and at J to 8 bases, leaving 13 bases not matched to a gene. The CDR3 runs 16 residues.

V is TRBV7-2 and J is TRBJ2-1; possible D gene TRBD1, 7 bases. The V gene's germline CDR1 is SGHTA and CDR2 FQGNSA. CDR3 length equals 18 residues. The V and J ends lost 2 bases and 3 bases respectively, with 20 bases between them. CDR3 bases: TGTGCCAGCAGCTTACAGCGGTCAGGGGGAGGAAGCTACAATGAGCAGTTCTTC. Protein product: CASSLQRSGGGSYNEQFF.

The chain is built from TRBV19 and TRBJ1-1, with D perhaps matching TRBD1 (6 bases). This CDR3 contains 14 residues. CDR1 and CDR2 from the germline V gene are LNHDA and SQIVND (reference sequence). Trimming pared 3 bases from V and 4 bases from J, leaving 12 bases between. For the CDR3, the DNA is TGTGCCAGTAGTATTGCGACCAGGGGCACTGAAGCTTTCTTT. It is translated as CASSIATRGTEAFF.

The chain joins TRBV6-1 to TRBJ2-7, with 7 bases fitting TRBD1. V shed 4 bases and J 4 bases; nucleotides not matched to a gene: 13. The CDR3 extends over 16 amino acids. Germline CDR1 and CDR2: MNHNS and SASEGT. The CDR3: CASSGVRTGGGYEQYF. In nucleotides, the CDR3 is TGTGCCAGCAGTGGGGTTCGGACAGGAGGAGGATACGAGCAGTACTTC.

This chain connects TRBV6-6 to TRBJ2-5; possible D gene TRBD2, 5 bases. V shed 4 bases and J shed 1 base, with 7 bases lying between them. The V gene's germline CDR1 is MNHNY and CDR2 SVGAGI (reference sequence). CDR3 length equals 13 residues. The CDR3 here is CASSLRAQETQYF. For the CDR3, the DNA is TGTGCCAGCAGTTTGCGGGCCCAAGAGACCCAGTACTTC.

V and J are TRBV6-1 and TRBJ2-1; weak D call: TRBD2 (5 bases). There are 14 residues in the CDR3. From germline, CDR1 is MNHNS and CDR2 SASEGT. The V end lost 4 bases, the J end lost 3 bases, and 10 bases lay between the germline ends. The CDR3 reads CASSGTGYYNEQFF. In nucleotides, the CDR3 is TGTGCCAGCAGTGGGACTGGATACTACAATGAGCAGTTCTTC.

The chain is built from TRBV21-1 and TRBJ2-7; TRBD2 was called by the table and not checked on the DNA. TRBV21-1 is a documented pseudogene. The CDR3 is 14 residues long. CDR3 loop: CASSGLVNSYEQYF. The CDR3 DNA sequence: TGTGCCAGCAGCGGACTAGTGAACTCCTACGAGCAGTACTTC.

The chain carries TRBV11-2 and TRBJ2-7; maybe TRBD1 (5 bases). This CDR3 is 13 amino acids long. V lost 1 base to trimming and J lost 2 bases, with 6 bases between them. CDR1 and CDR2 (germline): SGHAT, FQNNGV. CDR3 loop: CASSLGQPYEQYF. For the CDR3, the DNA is TGTGCCAGCAGCTTAGGACAGCCCTACGAGCAGTACTTC.

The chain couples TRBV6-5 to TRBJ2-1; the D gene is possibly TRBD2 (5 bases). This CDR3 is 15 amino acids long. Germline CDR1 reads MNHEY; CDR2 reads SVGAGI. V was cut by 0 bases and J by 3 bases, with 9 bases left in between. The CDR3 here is CASSYSGLFYNEQFF. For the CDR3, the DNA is TGTGCCAGCAGTTACTCCGGACTGTTCTACAATGAGCAGTTCTTC.

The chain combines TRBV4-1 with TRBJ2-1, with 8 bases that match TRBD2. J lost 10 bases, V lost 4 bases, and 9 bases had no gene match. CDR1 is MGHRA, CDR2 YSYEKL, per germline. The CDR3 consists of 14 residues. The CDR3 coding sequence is TGCGCCAGCAGCCCCATCCGGGGGGGAGAAGAGCAGTTCTTC. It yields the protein CASSPIRGGEEQFF.

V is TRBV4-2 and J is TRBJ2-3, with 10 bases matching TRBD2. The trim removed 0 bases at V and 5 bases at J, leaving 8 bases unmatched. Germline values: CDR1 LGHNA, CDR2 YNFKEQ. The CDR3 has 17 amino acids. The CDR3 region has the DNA TGTGCCAGCAGCCAAGATGGGAGCGGGGGGGCCGTAGATACGCAGTATTTT. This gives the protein CASSQDGSGGAVDTQYF.

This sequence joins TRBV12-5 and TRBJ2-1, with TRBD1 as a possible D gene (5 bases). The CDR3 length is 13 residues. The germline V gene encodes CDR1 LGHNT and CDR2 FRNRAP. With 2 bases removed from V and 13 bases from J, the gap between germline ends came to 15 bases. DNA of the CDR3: TGTGCTAGTGGTTTGCCTCTTCAGGGCGGTCAGTTCTTC. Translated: CASGLPLQGGQFF.

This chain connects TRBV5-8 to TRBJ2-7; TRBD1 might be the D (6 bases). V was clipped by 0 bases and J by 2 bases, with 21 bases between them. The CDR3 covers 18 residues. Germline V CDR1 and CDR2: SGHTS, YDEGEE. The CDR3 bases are TGTGCCAGCAGCTTGGCGACGAACGGACAGTCTAGTCCCTACGAGCAGTACTTC. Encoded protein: CASSLATNGQSSPYEQYF. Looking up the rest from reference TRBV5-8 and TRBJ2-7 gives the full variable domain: EAGVTQSPTHLIKTRGQQATLRCSPISGHTSVYWYQQALGLGLQFLLWYDEGEERNRGNFPPRFSGRQFPNYSSELNVNALELEDSALYLCASSLATNGQSSPYEQYFGPGTRLTVT.

CDR3 nucleotide sequence: TGTGCCAGCAGCTTTTGGACAGGTTACACCGGGGAGCTGTTTTTT. Amino acid sequence: CASSFWTGYTGELFF. The J gene is TRBJ2-2, the V gene TRBV5-6; 7 positions agree with TRBD1. Per the germline V gene, CDR1 is SGHDT and CDR2 is YYEEEE. Trimming took 2 bases from V and 3 from J; bases not matched to a gene: 4. The CDR3 covers 15 residues.

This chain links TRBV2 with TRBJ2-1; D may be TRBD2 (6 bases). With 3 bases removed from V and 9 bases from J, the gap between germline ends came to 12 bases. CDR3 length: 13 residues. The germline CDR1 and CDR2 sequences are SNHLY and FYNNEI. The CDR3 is CASSEMEGGEQFF. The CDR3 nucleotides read TGTGCCAGCAGTGAGATGGAGGGCGGTGAGCAGTTCTTC.

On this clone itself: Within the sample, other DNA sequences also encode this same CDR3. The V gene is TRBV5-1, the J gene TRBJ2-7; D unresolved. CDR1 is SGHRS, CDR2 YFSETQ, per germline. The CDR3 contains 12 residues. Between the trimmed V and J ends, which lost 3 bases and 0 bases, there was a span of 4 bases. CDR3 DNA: TGCGCCAGCAGCTCCAGCTCCTACGAGCAGTACTTC. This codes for CASSSSSYEQYF.

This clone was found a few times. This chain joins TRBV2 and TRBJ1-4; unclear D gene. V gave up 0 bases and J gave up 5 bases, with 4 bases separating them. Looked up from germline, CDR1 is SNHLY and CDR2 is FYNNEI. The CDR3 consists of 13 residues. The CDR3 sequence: CASSEARNEKLFF. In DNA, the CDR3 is TGTGCCAGCAGTGAAGCCAGGAATGAAAAACTGTTTTTT.

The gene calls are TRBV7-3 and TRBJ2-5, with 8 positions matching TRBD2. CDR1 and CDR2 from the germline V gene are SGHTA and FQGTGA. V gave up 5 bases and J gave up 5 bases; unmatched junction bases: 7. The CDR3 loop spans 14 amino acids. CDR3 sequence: CASSAHGGGETQYF. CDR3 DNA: TGTGCCAGCAGCGCGCACGGGGGGGGCGAGACCCAGTACTTC.

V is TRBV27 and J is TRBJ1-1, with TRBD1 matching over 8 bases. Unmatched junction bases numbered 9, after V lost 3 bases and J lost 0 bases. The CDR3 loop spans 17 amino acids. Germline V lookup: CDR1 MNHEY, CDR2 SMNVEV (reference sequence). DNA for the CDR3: TGTGCCAGCAGTTTGGTAGGACAGGGCCCTATGAACACTGAAGCTTTCTTT. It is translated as CASSLVGQGPMNTEAFF.